These 27 T cell receptor beta chains share one sample of origin, sequenced in a study of T cell repertoires in cytomegalovirus infection. The antigens of these receptors remain unknown. MiXCR was run by TCRdb on the reads, yielding one entry per CDR3 protein. The sample yields more than 45,000 distinct CDR3 sequences, around 18% seen once. This sample comprised CD8+ T cells from cultured PBMCs, obtained from culture after CMV antigen stimulation. Source of these receptors: a human donor in good health (CMV status not recorded). Some clones in this sample may be carry-over from other donors' samples.

The rearrangement uses TRBV7-8 and TRBJ2-5, with 14 positions matching TRBD2. Germline CDR1 and CDR2: SGHVS and FQNEAQ. V was clipped by 4 bases and J by 5 bases; unmatched bases: 6. The CDR3 extends over 16 amino acids. The CDR3 DNA is TGTGCCAGCAGCTCGGGACTAGCGGGGGAGGCGGAGACCCAGTACTTC. Its protein is CASSSGLAGEAETQYF. Together with reference TRBV7-8 and TRBJ2-5, the CDR3 gives the full variable domain: GAGVSQSPRYKVAKRGQDVALRCDPISGHVSLFWYQQALGQGPEFLTYFQNEAQLDKSGLPSDRFFAERPEGSVSTLKIQRTQQEDSAVYLCASSSGLAGEAETQYFGPGTRLLVL.

The V gene is TRBV7-9, the J gene TRBJ1-1; D is undetermined. The germline V gene encodes CDR1 SEHNR and CDR2 FQNEAQ (reference sequence). This CDR3 contains 13 residues. The ends were cut back, 2 bases at V and 8 bases at J, with 12 bases in the middle. Written as DNA, the CDR3 is TGTGCCAGCAGCTTAACACGGGCGAGGGAAGCTTTCTTT. Translated: CASSLTRAREAFF.

This clonotype was counted only a few times. The chain is built from TRBV7-2 and TRBJ1-4; D remains ambiguous. Germline CDR1 is SGHTA and CDR2 is FQGNSA. This CDR3 region has 14 residues. V dropped 5 bases and J dropped 8 bases, with 15 bases sitting between them. The CDR3 DNA sequence: TGTGCCAGCAGCCCGGACGGCAAAAAGGAAAAACTGTTTTTT. Translated: CASSPDGKKEKLFF.

In its sample, this clonotype was seen a few times. The chain links TRBV27 to TRBJ2-7; D possibly corresponds to TRBD1 (5 bases). Germline CDR1 is MNHEY and CDR2 is SMNVEV (reference sequence). This CDR3 region has 13 residues. V lost 5 bases and J lost 3, with 11 bases in between. This chain's CDR3 is CASSIDRFYEQYF. DNA of the CDR3: TGTGCCAGCAGTATCGACAGATTCTACGAGCAGTACTTC.

This sequence joins TRBV7-8 and TRBJ2-3, with TRBD2 identical over 14 bases. Germline V gene lookup returns CDR1 SGHVS and CDR2 FQNEAQ. V lost 3 bases, J lost 4 bases, and 6 bases stayed unmatched. This CDR3 has 17 amino acids. CDR3 coding DNA: TGTGCCAGCAGCTTCTCCCCGACTAGCGGGGGGGCAGATACGCAGTATTTT. Its protein product is CASSFSPTSGGADTQYF.

V usage is TRBV11-3 and J usage is TRBJ2-7, with D possibly matching TRBD1 (6 bases). V shed 7 bases and J shed 7 bases, with 26 bases lying between them. This CDR3 spans 16 amino acids. Germline V CDR1 and CDR2: SGHNT, YENEEA. CDR3 residues: CASTQWGPGHRMEQYF. The CDR3 bases are TGTGCCAGCACCCAGTGGGGTCCGGGACACCGTATGGAGCAGTACTTC.

This sequence joins TRBV12-5 and TRBJ2-1, with 7 bases aligning to TRBD2. V dropped 6 bases and J dropped 2; count of bases not matched to a gene: 10. Germline-derived CDR1 and CDR2 are LGHNT and FRNRAP. The CDR3 totals 16 residues. CDR3 coding DNA: TGTGCTAGTGGGCTCCCTAGGGAGGGTGCCTACAATGAGCAGTTCTTC. It specifies CASGLPREGAYNEQFF.

This clonotype was recorded at least ten times. The chain is built from TRBV28 and TRBJ2-1; 16 nucleotides match TRBD2. J was trimmed by 8 bases and V by 4 bases; bases with no gene match: 11. CDR1 and CDR2 (germline): MDHEN, SYDVKM. The CDR3 loop spans 18 amino acids. The CDR3 DNA follows: TGTGCCAGCAGTTCGACCGGGACTAGCGGGAGGGCCCGACATGAGCAGTTCTTC. It yields the protein CASSSTGTSGRARHEQFF.

CDR3 region: CASSPGKGNIQYF. The CDR3 nucleotides read TGTGCCAGCAGCCCGGGAAAGGGAAACATTCAGTACTTC. The genes are TRBV7-9 and TRBJ2-4; a possible D gene is TRBD2 (5 bases). The CDR3 has 13 residues. V was clipped by 5 bases and J by 6 bases, with 11 bases between them. Germline CDR1 reads SEHNR; CDR2 reads FQNEAQ (reference sequence).

The V and J genes are TRBV7-6 and TRBJ1-2; D unclear. Trimming took 1 base from V and 4 from J, leaving 13 bases between them. The CDR3 totals 15 residues. Germline V CDR1 and CDR2: SGHVS, FNYEAQ. The CDR3 DNA sequence: TGTGCCAGCAGCTTAGGGGCCGGGGATTCCTATGGCTACACCTTC. Its protein product is CASSLGAGDSYGYTF.

The sample holds a few counts of this clonotype. CDR3 sequence (DNA): TGTGCCAGCAGCTCGGACACCTTCAGCAATCAGCCCCAGCATTTT. Translation gives CASSSDTFSNQPQHF. The chain has TRBV7-9 and TRBJ1-5; TRBD1 might be the D (5 bases). The CDR3 covers 15 residues. V was pared by 4 bases and J by 1 base, with 11 bases between. Germline assignment: CDR1 SEHNR and CDR2 FQNEAQ (reference sequence).

This clonotype was observed many times. The chain carries TRBV7-6 and TRBJ1-5; D is ambiguous. The CDR3 is 15 amino acids. Germline lookup yields CDR1 SGHVS and CDR2 FNYEAQ. With 6 bases removed from V and 8 bases from J, the gap between germline ends came to 20 bases. The CDR3 coding sequence is TGTGCCAGCAGTGAATACGAGGATACATTAGAGCCCCAGCATTTT. Translation: CASSEYEDTLEPQHF.

This clonotype was seen many times. CDR3 coding DNA: TGTGCCAGCAGCTTAGGCGGGGGGCGGCAGCCCCAGCATTTT. Translating it yields CASSLGGGRQPQHF. This sequence joins TRBV7-2 and TRBJ1-5, with a possible D match to TRBD1 (6 bases). Between the trimmed V and J ends, which lost 1 base and 7 bases, there was a span of 11 bases. The CDR3 totals 14 residues. Germline CDR1 reads SGHTA; CDR2 reads FQGNSA.

The chain employs TRBV12-3 or TRBV12-4 and TRBJ1-1, with TRBD1 as a possible D gene (6 bases). V was trimmed by 6 bases and J by 5 bases, leaving 16 bases between them. The CDR3 is 14 residues long. The CDR3 is CASSEGGIRTEAFF. In DNA form, the CDR3 reads TGTGCCAGCAGCGAGGGGGGGATTAGGACTGAAGCTTTCTTT.

This chain connects TRBV11-2 to TRBJ2-1, with 8 bases aligning to TRBD1. This CDR3 is 16 amino acids long. The J segment lost 5 bases and the V segment lost 4 bases, leaving 10 bases of the junction unmatched. In germline, CDR1 is SGHAT, CDR2 FQNNGV. The CDR3 coding sequence is TGTGCCAGCAGCTCCCCTAGGGGACAGGTAAACAATGAGCAGTTCTTC. It translates to CASSSPRGQVNNEQFF. The variable domain in full, completed from reference TRBV11-2 and TRBJ2-1, reads EAGVAQSPRYKIIEKRQSVAFWCNPISGHATLYWYQQILGQGPKLLIQFQNNGVVDDSQLPKDRFSAERLKGVDSTLKIQPAKLEDSAVYLCASSSPRGQVNNEQFFGPGTRLTVL.

The rearrangement uses TRBV6-5 and TRBJ2-7; 8 nucleotides line up with TRBD2. The CDR3 has 16 amino acids. With V trimmed by 2 bases and J by 5 bases, 11 bases remained unmatched. Germline CDR1 MNHEY, CDR2 SVGAGI. The CDR3 is CASSYRAGDMGDEQYF. In nucleotides, the CDR3 is TGTGCCAGCAGTTACAGAGCGGGAGATATGGGGGACGAGCAGTACTTC.

Only a few counts were recorded for this clonotype. The rearrangement joins TRBV7-2 to TRBJ2-1, with D perhaps matching TRBD1 (6 bases). Germline values: CDR1 SGHTA, CDR2 FQGNSA. Trimming stripped 1 base from V and 4 bases from J, with 11 bases between. The CDR3 length is 15 residues. The CDR3, as DNA: TGTGCCAGCAGCTTAGGTCGGACAGATTACAATGAGCAGTTCTTC. This encodes CASSLGRTDYNEQFF.

The chain has TRBV7-9 and TRBJ2-2; D uncertain. The V end lost 4 bases, the J end lost 3 bases, and 12 bases lay between the germline ends. Germline lookup yields CDR1 SEHNR and CDR2 FQNEAQ (reference sequence). There are 15 residues in the CDR3. The CDR3 sequence: CASSSTARDTGELFF. In DNA form, the CDR3 reads TGTGCCAGCAGCTCAACAGCGAGAGACACCGGGGAGCTGTTTTTT.

This clonotype was found a few times. The chain carries TRBV7-9 and TRBJ2-5; D is ambiguous. The V gene's germline CDR1 is SEHNR and CDR2 FQNEAQ (reference sequence). The ends were cut back, 3 bases at V and 3 bases at J, with 8 bases in the middle. This CDR3 comprises 13 residues. The DNA of the CDR3 is TGTGCCAGCAGCTTGTGGACGGAAGAGACCCAGTACTTC. This codes for CASSLWTEETQYF. Full variable domain (outside the CDR3, taken from reference TRBV7-9 and TRBJ2-5): DTGVSQNPRHKITKRGQNVTFRCDPISEHNRLYWYRQTLGQGPEFLTYFQNEAQLEKSRLLSDRFSAERPKGSFSTLEIQRTEQGDSAMYLCASSLWTEETQYFGPGTRLLVL.

The genes are TRBV7-8 and TRBJ2-7; no firm D call. V was shortened by 1 base and J by 3 bases, with 10 bases between the two germline ends. CDR3 size: 14 residues. Germline-derived CDR1 and CDR2 are SGHVS and FQNEAQ. CDR3 residues: CASSLGPASYEQYF. CDR3 nucleotide sequence: TGTGCCAGCAGCTTAGGACCGGCGAGCTACGAGCAGTACTTC. The full variable domain, rest sourced from reference TRBV7-8 and TRBJ2-7, is GAGVSQSPRYKVAKRGQDVALRCDPISGHVSLFWYQQALGQGPEFLTYFQNEAQLDKSGLPSDRFFAERPEGSVSTLKIQRTQQEDSAVYLCASSLGPASYEQYFGPGTRLTVT.

This clonotype was seen a few times. The chain is built from TRBV7-9 and TRBJ2-7; 8 bases are a match to TRBD2. The V and J ends lost 2 bases and 3 bases, in that order; junction bases with no gene match: 3. CDR3 length equals 14 residues. Germline loops: CDR1 SEHNR, CDR2 FQNEAQ (reference sequence). This CDR3 is CASSLSGGHYEQYF. DNA of the CDR3: TGTGCCAGCAGCTTAAGCGGGGGCCACTACGAGCAGTACTTC.

This clonotype has just a few counts. The rearrangement links TRBV7-9 to TRBJ2-7; 7 bases are a match to TRBD1. Losses at the gene ends were 5 bases for V and 2 bases for J; bases not matched to a gene: 9. CDR3 length: 15 residues. The germline CDR1 and CDR2 sequences are SEHNR and FQNEAQ (reference sequence). The CDR3 sequence is CASSHPGGEAYEQYF. CDR3 nucleotide sequence: TGTGCCAGCAGCCACCCAGGGGGAGAGGCCTACGAGCAGTACTTC.

This clonotype was seen only once. The CDR3 coding sequence is TGCGCCAGCAGCTCCTCCGACGGGGGGAAGCCCCAGCATTTT. It specifies CASSSSDGGKPQHF. This rearrangement joins TRBV4-1 to TRBJ1-5; D might be TRBD1 (5 bases). V lost 5 bases and J lost 8, with 16 bases in between. Germline CDR1 MGHRA, CDR2 YSYEKL. This CDR3 comprises 14 residues.

Written as DNA, the CDR3 is TGTGCCAGCAGCTTAGTGGTGGGCAGTCCCAGTTCAACTAATGAAAAACTGTTTTTT. It translates to CASSLVVGSPSSTNEKLFF. This rearrangement joins TRBV11-2 to TRBJ1-4; no firm D call. Germline CDR1 and CDR2: SGHAT and FQNNGV. V lost 1 base and J lost 0, with 18 bases in between. There are 19 residues in the CDR3.

This chain connects TRBV2 to TRBJ2-7; possible D gene TRBD2, 5 bases. The CDR3 has 13 residues. Germline values: CDR1 SNHLY, CDR2 FYNNEI. The ends were cut back, 7 bases at V and 6 bases at J, with 16 bases in the middle. DNA for the CDR3: TGTGCCAGCAATCCTGAGGGAATCGGCGAGCAGTACTTC. Translating it yields CASNPEGIGEQYF.

The chain has TRBV11-3 and TRBJ2-3, with D hard to call. This CDR3 has 13 residues. The V end lost 6 bases, the J end lost 2 bases, and 9 bases lay between the germline ends. Germline loops: CDR1 SGHNT, CDR2 YENEEA. The CDR3 sequence: CASSLGPTDTQYF. The CDR3 DNA reads TGTGCCAGCAGTCTTGGCCCCACAGATACGCAGTATTTT.

This clonotype was detected many times. This sequence joins TRBV20-1 and TRBJ2-7, with D possibly TRBD1 on 6 matching bases. Trimming removed 4 bases at V and 6 bases at J, with 16 bases between. The CDR3 extends over 13 amino acids. Germline CDR1 DFQATT, CDR2 SNEGSKA (reference sequence). The DNA for the CDR3 is TGCAGTGCTACTCAGGACAGTTCGGTCGAGCAGTACTTC. Translated, it gives CSATQDSSVEQYF.